This TCR beta chain came from a study of CD8 T cells in ankylosing spondylitis. With molecular barcodes, quantitative 5'-RACE was used to make the TCR beta libraries. TCRdb re-derived calls from the 5' RACE reads in MiXCR, one entry per CDR3 protein. In the table there are some 350,000 distinct CDR3 sequences, approximately 15% of which are singletons. Germline V CDR1 and CDR2: SGHRS, YFSETQ. Trimming removed 0 bases at V and 2 bases at J, with 8 bases between. The CDR3 totals 14 residues. The table lists this clonotype with many counts. Sequenced: blood, either unsorted or a sorted T cell fraction (not recorded which). This TCR derives from a male donor with ankylosing spondylitis or in good health (not recorded which). The chain joins TRBV5-1 to TRBJ1-2, with D possibly matching TRBD1 (5 bases). The CDR3 bases are TGCGCCAGCAGCTTGGTACAGGAAAACTATGGCTACACCTTC. Amino acid sequence: CASSLVQENYGYTF.